Presented here are 19 T cell receptor beta chains from one specimen sequenced in a study of CD8 T cells in Susac syndrome. About 0.45 to 1 ug RNA was reverse transcribed with random hexamers. One entry per CDR3 protein, called by TCRdb with MiXCR from the immunoSEQ multiplex PCR reads. The profile shows a few hundred thousand distinct CDR3 sequences, roughly 92% of them singletons. The source material was CD8+ T cells from PBMCs. These TCRs come from a human donor with multiple sclerosis.

The chain has TRBV4-2 and TRBJ2-1; D is unresolved. This CDR3 has 16 amino acids. V was cut by 0 bases and J by 4 bases, with 13 bases left in between. Germline loops: CDR1 LGHNA, CDR2 YNFKEQ. Written as DNA, the CDR3 is TGTGCCAGCAGCCAAGATATCCCTACCCAGTACAATGAGCAGTTCTTC. Translated, it gives CASSQDIPTQYNEQFF.

The V gene is TRBV12-3 or TRBV12-4, the J gene TRBJ2-2; a weak D match, TRBD1 (6 bases). This CDR3 contains 13 residues. The germline V and J ends were trimmed by 5 bases and 6 bases, with 10 bases remaining between them. This CDR3 reads CASSPQGPGELFF. The CDR3 bases are TGTGCCAGCAGTCCACAGGGACCCGGGGAGCTGTTTTTT.

This chain uses TRBV9 with TRBJ1-1; D possibly corresponds to TRBD1 (5 bases). V shed 6 bases and J shed 0 bases, with 9 bases lying between them. Germline CDR1 and CDR2: SGDLS and YYNGEE. This CDR3 is built from 13 residues. Here the CDR3 DNA reads TGTGCCAGCACCGGGGACTTGAACACTGAAGCTTTCTTT. This translates into CASTGDLNTEAFF.

The V call is TRBV30, the J call TRBJ2-1; maybe TRBD2 (6 bases). CDR1 is GTSNPN, CDR2 SVGIG, per germline (reference sequence). Trimming removed 5 bases at V and 4 bases at J, with 12 bases between. The CDR3 spans 13 residues. The CDR3 nucleotides are TGTGCCTGGGCCGGGACTGTATACAATGAGCAGTTCTTC. It translates to CAWAGTVYNEQFF.

The V gene is TRBV9, the J gene TRBJ2-1, with unresolved D. Germline-derived CDR1 and CDR2 are SGDLS and YYNGEE. The V gene lost 3 bases and the J gene lost 7 bases, with 14 bases spanning the gap. This CDR3 contains 14 residues. Written as DNA, the CDR3 is TGTGCCAGCAGCGGCCCAAATGATGGGAATGAGCAGTTCTTC. Amino acid sequence: CASSGPNDGNEQFF.

The chain has TRBV7-9 and TRBJ2-5, with unresolved D. Germline V gene data show CDR1 as SEHNR and CDR2 as FQNEAQ (reference sequence). This CDR3 has 14 residues. The ends were cut back, 5 bases at V and 3 bases at J, with 13 bases in the middle. The CDR3 is CASSGRRLEETQYF. The CDR3 region has the DNA TGTGCCAGCAGCGGGCGACGCCTCGAAGAGACCCAGTACTTC.

The rearrangement joins TRBV7-9 to TRBJ2-1; D is perhaps TRBD2 (7 bases). The CDR3 consists of 12 residues. Between the trimmed V and J ends, which lost 6 bases and 8 bases, there was a span of 11 bases. CDR1 is SEHNR, CDR2 FQNEAQ, per germline (reference sequence). CDR3 DNA: TGTGCCAGCAGAGGGGGGGAAGATGAGCAGTTCTTC. Amino acids: CASRGGEDEQFF.

The rearrangement links TRBV2 to TRBJ2-5, with 9 bases aligning to TRBD2. Germline assignment: CDR1 SNHLY and CDR2 FYNNEI. The CDR3 runs to 18 residues. Unmatched junction bases numbered 10, after V lost 2 bases and J lost 0 bases. CDR3 protein: CASSETPPSGVYQETQYF. The CDR3 nucleotides are TGTGCCAGCAGTGAAACCCCACCTAGCGGGGTGTACCAAGAGACCCAGTACTTC.

The chain uses TRBV13 and TRBJ2-3, with 11 positions matching TRBD2. The germline CDR1 and CDR2 sequences are PRHDT and FYEKMQ (reference sequence). The junction had 8 bases not matched to a gene; V was cut back by 5 bases and J by 4 bases. The CDR3 is 16 residues long. CDR3 protein: CASSHRGSGGADTQYF. CDR3 bases: TGTGCCAGCAGCCATCGCGGTAGCGGGGGGGCAGATACGCAGTATTTT. The variable domain in full, completed from reference TRBV13 and TRBJ2-3, reads AAGVIQSPRHLIKEKRETATLKCYPIPRHDTVYWYQQGPGQDPQFLISFYEKMQSDKGSIPDRFSAQQFSDYHSELNMSSLELGDSALYFCASSHRGSGGADTQYFGPGTRLTVL.

This chain links TRBV5-6 with TRBJ2-3, with 12 nucleotides matching TRBD2. V shed 3 bases, J shed 2 bases, and the junction held 7 bases outside the gene matches. This CDR3 contains 17 residues. Germline V gene data show CDR1 as SGHDT and CDR2 as YYEEEE. The CDR3 coding sequence is TGTGCCAGCAGCTCCAGCCCTAGCGGGGGGGCCACAGATACGCAGTATTTT. It encodes CASSSSPSGGATDTQYF. Drawing the rest from reference TRBV5-6 and TRBJ2-3, the complete variable domain is DAGVTQSPTHLIKTRGQQVTLRCSPKSGHDTVSWYQQALGQGPQFIFQYYEEEERQRGNFPDRFSGHQFPNYSSELNVNALLLGDSALYLCASSSSPSGGATDTQYFGPGTRLTVL.

This chain connects TRBV12-3 or TRBV12-4 to TRBJ2-7, with D possibly called TRBD1 or TRBD2 (6 bases each). CDR3 size: 14 residues. Trimming stripped 7 bases from V and 2 bases from J, with 15 bases between. This CDR3 is CASNSLGGPYEQYF. CDR3 DNA sequence: TGTGCCAGCAACTCCTTGGGGGGCCCCTACGAGCAGTACTTC.

The V gene is TRBV24-1, the J gene TRBJ2-3, with TRBD2 matching over 11 bases. The CDR3 totals 18 residues. V shed 3 bases, J shed 1 base, and the junction held 8 bases outside the gene matches. Per germline, CDR1 KGHDR and CDR2 SFDVKD. The CDR3 coding sequence is TGTGCCACCAGTGATCCGACTAGCGGGGTCTTCGGCACAGATACGCAGTATTTT. Translating gives CATSDPTSGVFGTDTQYF.

The CDR3 protein is CSARGYQETQYF. In DNA form, the CDR3 reads TGCAGTGCTAGGGGGTACCAAGAGACCCAGTACTTC. The genes are TRBV20-1 and TRBJ2-5; D unclear. V was shortened by 3 bases and J by 0 bases, with 5 bases between the two germline ends. The length of the CDR3 is 12 residues. The germline V gene has CDR1 DFQATT and CDR2 SNEGSKA (reference sequence).

The J gene is TRBJ2-1, the V gene TRBV11-2; possibly TRBD2 for D (6 bases). V was cut by 6 bases and J by 4 bases, with 10 bases left in between. CDR3 size: 13 residues. Germline assignment: CDR1 SGHAT and CDR2 FQNNGV. The CDR3 sequence: CASREAGYNEQFF. Here the CDR3 DNA reads TGTGCCAGCAGGGAAGCGGGTTACAATGAGCAGTTCTTC.

This sequence joins TRBV3-1 and TRBJ2-3; maybe TRBD2 (6 bases). Germline values: CDR1 LGHDT, CDR2 YNNKEL (reference sequence). V was trimmed by 4 bases and J by 2 bases, leaving 19 bases between them. CDR3 size: 17 residues. CDR3 amino acids: CASSPTLEGGPTDTQYF. Here the CDR3 DNA reads TGTGCCAGCAGCCCCACCTTGGAGGGTGGACCCACAGATACGCAGTATTTT.

The CDR3 bases are TGTGCCAGCAGCTTAAACTTAGCGGTTTCGCAGTATTTT. Translating it yields CASSLNLAVSQYF. The chain uses TRBV11-1 and TRBJ2-3; D possibly corresponds to TRBD2 (6 bases). Germline V gives CDR1 SGHAT, CDR2 FQDESV (reference sequence). Trimming shortened V by 2 bases and J by 10 bases, and 13 bases separated the two germline ends. CDR3 length: 13 amino acids.

CDR3 protein: CASSLGQIQETQYF. DNA for the CDR3: TGTGCCAGCAGCTTAGGTCAGATCCAAGAGACCCAGTACTTC. This chain connects TRBV7-6 to TRBJ2-5; D call uncertain. CDR1 and CDR2 (germline): SGHVS, FNYEAQ. The V end was cut by 1 base, the J end by 1 base, with 7 bases between. The length of the CDR3 is 14 residues.

This chain connects TRBV6-7 to TRBJ2-1, with 8 bases aligning to TRBD2. TRBV6-7 is assigned to the ORF class and has an uncertain function. The CDR3 length is 15 residues. V dropped 0 bases and J dropped 9; count of bases not matched to a gene: 7. The CDR3 is CASSYSASGQGEQFF. For the CDR3, the DNA is TGTGCCAGCAGTTACTCCGCTAGCGGGCAGGGTGAGCAGTTCTTC.

A single count supports this clonotype. The chain has TRBV29-1 and TRBJ2-5, with 15 bases matching TRBD2. V dropped 0 bases and J dropped 4; count of bases not matched to a gene: 9. The CDR3 is 18 amino acids. Germline loops: CDR1 SQVTM, CDR2 ANQGSEA. CDR3 DNA: TGCAGCGTTGAAGATCTCCCGGGACTAGCGGGGGGCGGAGAGACCCAGTACTTC. This encodes CSVEDLPGLAGGGETQYF.